Listed below are T cell receptor beta chains from one sample, sequenced in a study of cytomegalovirus exposure and HLA in healthy donors. Sequenced by immunoSEQ multiplex PCR; TCRdb stores in-frame clones only, minus some. The profile covers more than 65,000 clones, with 95% to 97% appearing a single time and about 1.3% taken by the ten largest. The material sequenced was PBMCs. Receptors were obtained from a woman aged 18-35 years in good health and CMV-seronegative. CDR3s include the opening cysteine and the closing phenylalanine or tryptophan.

v_call: TRBV13; cdr3_aa: CASSPGTSGNTGELFF
v_call: TRBV7-2; cdr3_aa: CASSLGLAVRETQYF
v_call: TRBV5-1; cdr3_aa: CASSRETGISEAFF
v_call: TRBV6-5; cdr3_aa: CASSYGGIEGNQPQHF
v_call: TRBV4-1; cdr3_aa: CASSNRDSFQETQYF
v_call: TRBV15; cdr3_aa: CATSREFGQGEPQHF
v_call: TRBV11-2; cdr3_aa: CASSLAWGTYEQYF
v_call: TRBV5-1; cdr3_aa: CASSLEGDGYTF
v_call: TRBV21-1; cdr3_aa: CASSPGLASWPNTYEQYF
v_call: TRBV7-6; cdr3_aa: CASSLFSGQETQYF
v_call: TRBV27; cdr3_aa: CASSRGGSGYNEQFF
v_call: TRBV27; cdr3_aa: CASSVTGSETQYF
v_call: TRBV6-1; cdr3_aa: CASSEMLGASLGGYTF
v_call: TRBV14; cdr3_aa: CASSQGLAGTYEQYF
v_call: TRBV6-1; cdr3_aa: CASSGGQSTDTQYF
v_call: TRBV7-2; cdr3_aa: CASSSPGTGFGTQYF
v_call: TRBV21-1; cdr3_aa: CASSKVREGGGYTF
v_call: TRBV27; cdr3_aa: CASRRRASVDNEQFF
v_call: TRBV10-1; cdr3_aa: CASSESTGAYEQYF
v_call: TRBV9; cdr3_aa: CASSVGTSVKGLSYEQYF
v_call: TRBV7-2; cdr3_aa: CASSFQSVYEQYF
v_call: TRBV11-2; cdr3_aa: CASSLDWDRVYEQYF
v_call: TRBV7-2; cdr3_aa: CASSSNSGNEQFF
v_call: TRBV28; cdr3_aa: CASKETGTQNIQYF
v_call: TRBV30; cdr3_aa: CAWSTQGSEKLFF
v_call: TRBV14; cdr3_aa: CASSQFNEQYF
v_call: TRBV28; cdr3_aa: CASSSPSGTGLSTDTQYF
v_call: TRBV7-8; cdr3_aa: CASSLSLGLNTEAFF
v_call: TRBV7-2; cdr3_aa: CASSLVGQTYSNQPQHF
v_call: TRBV20-1; cdr3_aa: CSGALRYEQYF
v_call: TRBV7-2; cdr3_aa: CASSLKGGTQPQHF
v_call: TRBV7-2; cdr3_aa: CASSQTSVGYNEQFF
v_call: TRBV9; cdr3_aa: CASSVAGAHLDEQYF
v_call: TRBV4-1; cdr3_aa: CASSQPGTGDGYTF
v_call: TRBV7-8; cdr3_aa: CASSLAIVPTEGLHEQYF
v_call: TRBV27; cdr3_aa: CASSWLGGSSGLYEQYF
v_call: TRBV27; cdr3_aa: CASSLSGNQPQHF
v_call: TRBV2; cdr3_aa: CASSPRTYGYTF
v_call: TRBV18; cdr3_aa: CASSMEQGYTDTQYF
v_call: TRBV2; cdr3_aa: CASVREVGETQYF
v_call: TRBV9; cdr3_aa: CASSVVGDSYNEQFF
v_call: TRBV15; cdr3_aa: CATSPGGLKETQYF
v_call: TRBV10-1; cdr3_aa: CASSESASSHEQFF
v_call: TRBV5-1; cdr3_aa: CASSIGTASTDTQYF
v_call: TRBV5-4; cdr3_aa: CASSALSLGDTF
v_call: TRBV13; cdr3_aa: CASSLQEGYTEAFF
v_call: TRBV7-2; cdr3_aa: CASSLVGASEQYF
v_call: TRBV11-2; cdr3_aa: CASSLERGPYNEQFF